These 9 T cell receptor beta chains share one sample of origin, sequenced in a study of T cell changes during pregnancy in multiple sclerosis. Here immunoSEQ multiplex PCR was the method, and the copy in TCRdb shows in-frame clones only, minus some. Seen here are 40,000 to 55,000 clones, around 92% observed once, and the top ten hold about 4.1%. Specimen: CD8+ T cells from peripheral blood mononuclear cells, collected in the first trimester of pregnancy. The receptors derive from a female donor with multiple sclerosis, enrolled in a pregnancy study.

The J gene is TRBJ2-5, the V gene TRBV4-1; 7 bases line up with TRBD1. The J call may be wrong; the DNA end is better matched by TRBJ2-7. The germline gives CDR1 MGHRA, CDR2 YSYEKL. The CDR3 is made up of 12 amino acids. The CDR3 loop is CASSGTDYEQYF. The CDR3 nucleotides are TGCGCCAGCTCTGGGACAGATTACGAGCAGTACTTC.

This chain connects TRBV30 to TRBJ2-2, with D maybe TRBD2 (6 bases). V dropped 0 bases and J dropped 6 bases, with 14 bases sitting between them. Germline CDR1 reads GTSNPN; CDR2 reads SVGIG (reference sequence). The CDR3 covers 15 residues. CDR3 sequence: CAWSVGAGRPGELFF. CDR3 in DNA: TGTGCCTGGAGTGTAGGGGCCGGGAGACCCGGGGAGCTGTTTTTT.

The count of this clone is one. The chain uses TRBV28 and TRBJ2-1, with 7 bases lining up with TRBD2. From germline, CDR1 is MDHEN and CDR2 SYDVKM. Trimming removed 6 bases from V and 2 bases from J; junction bases left unmatched: 10. The CDR3 runs 16 residues. The CDR3 region is CASSPGSGVTYNEQFF. The DNA of the CDR3 is TGTGCCAGCAGCCCGGGGAGCGGGGTTACCTACAATGAGCAGTTCTTC.

The chain carries TRBV28 and TRBJ2-3; D is perhaps TRBD2 (7 bases). Germline values: CDR1 MDHEN, CDR2 SYDVKM. CDR3 length: 16 amino acids. Trimming cost V 4 bases and J 3 bases, with 17 bases left between them. DNA for the CDR3: TGTGCCAGCAGTTCCCCGGTGGCGGGGGCAACAGATACGCAGTATTTT. It codes for CASSSPVAGATDTQYF. Full variable domain (remainder filled in from reference TRBV28 and TRBJ2-3): DVKVTQSSRYLVKRTGEKVFLECVQDMDHENMFWYRQDPGLGLRLIYFSYDVKMKEKGDIPEGYSVSREKKERFSLILESASTNQTSMYLCASSSPVAGATDTQYFGPGTRLTVL.

The rearrangement links TRBV10-3 to TRBJ2-7, with 10 bases aligning to TRBD1. CDR1 and CDR2 from the germline V gene are ENHRY and SYGVKD. The CDR3 covers 19 residues. V shed 7 bases and J 3 bases; nucleotides not matched to a gene: 21. Here the CDR3 DNA reads TGTGCCATCAAAGGACCAGGGACAGGGGTTCGTCGGTACAACTACGAGCAGTACTTC. It specifies CAIKGPGTGVRRYNYEQYF.

J is TRBJ2-1 and V is TRBV11-2, with D maybe TRBD2 (6 bases). Trimming stripped 1 base from V and 6 bases from J, with 10 bases between. Germline assignment: CDR1 SGHAT and CDR2 FQNNGV. The CDR3 is made up of 14 amino acids. DNA for the CDR3: TGTGCCAGCAGCTTAGCGGGAGCAAGCAATGAGCAGTTCTTC. Its protein is CASSLAGASNEQFF.

The V gene is TRBV10-1, the J gene TRBJ2-6, with D possibly being TRBD2 (6 bases). Per the germline V gene, CDR1 is WNHNN and CDR2 is SYGVQD (reference sequence). Trimming removed 5 bases from V and 2 bases from J, with 13 bases in between. This CDR3 region has 16 residues. The CDR3 DNA sequence: TGCGCCAGCAGTTCTAGACGGGAGACTGGGGCCAACGTCCTGACTTTC. Translation gives CASSSRRETGANVLTF.

The CDR3 sequence: CASSQWTSGKYEQYF. The CDR3 nucleotides read TGCGCCAGCAGCCAATGGACTAGCGGGAAATACGAGCAGTACTTC. The chain carries TRBV4-1 and TRBJ2-7; 12 bases line up with TRBD2. Trimming removed 2 bases from V and 4 bases from J; junction bases left unmatched: 3. Germline V gives CDR1 MGHRA, CDR2 YSYEKL. The CDR3 covers 15 residues.

The rearrangement uses TRBV7-2 and TRBJ2-7, with D perhaps matching TRBD1 (5 bases). The V gene's germline CDR1 is SGHTA and CDR2 FQGNSA. Deletions cut 1 base from V and 0 bases from J, with 7 bases between. The CDR3 is made up of 14 amino acids. CDR3 region: CASSLGTLSYEQYF. The CDR3 bases are TGTGCCAGCAGCTTAGGGACACTCTCCTACGAGCAGTACTTC.